These T cell receptor beta chains were read from a single sample in a study of T-cell memory formation after mild COVID-19. TCRdb redid the calling of the 5' RACE reads with MiXCR, one entry per CDR3 protein. The table lists about 200,000 distinct CDR3 sequences, 9.5% of them singletons. Sequencing was carried out using PBMCs or a T cell subset sorted from them (not recorded which). The receptors here all came from a man in his late teens or twenties who had mild COVID-19 (a few samples of this study predate the infection). Cell type and time point are not known. Each CDR3 is given with its conserved first and last residue. D genes are given only for firm matches. Only some rows state a clone size, as once, few, many or a class for expanded clones.

CDR3nt: TGTGCCAGCTCACCACTACAGCACGTTGGTAATGAGCAGTTCTTC
CDR3aa: CASSPLQHVGNEQFF
j_gene: TRBJ2-1
d_gene: .
v_gene: TRBV18
abundance: few

CDR3nt: TGTGCCAGCAGCAAAGGGACTAGGGCAGATACGCAGTATTTT
CDR3aa: CASSKGTRADTQYF
j_gene: TRBJ2-3
d_gene: .
v_gene: TRBV21-1
abundance: .

CDR3nt: TGTGCCAGCAGTTATGGGGGGCTTAACACTGAAGCTTTCTTT
CDR3aa: CASSYGGLNTEAFF
j_gene: TRBJ1-1
d_gene: .
v_gene: TRBV6-2/TRBV6-3
abundance: .

CDR3nt: TGTGCCAGCAGCTTAGGACAGGGGGCCTTGGAGTCCGAGCAGTACTTC
CDR3aa: CASSLGQGALESEQYF
j_gene: TRBJ2-7
d_gene: TRBD1
v_gene: TRBV7-9
abundance: few

CDR3nt: TGTGCCAGCAGTTACGGGGGGTTCCAGGGATGGGATGAGCAGTTCTTC
CDR3aa: CASSYGGFQGWDEQFF
j_gene: TRBJ2-1
d_gene: .
v_gene: TRBV6-6
abundance: few

CDR3nt: TGTGCCAGCAGCCAAGGGGGAGAACGAGAGACCCAGTACTTC
CDR3aa: CASSQGGERETQYF
j_gene: TRBJ2-5
d_gene: .
v_gene: TRBV7-3
abundance: many

CDR3nt: TGTGCCAGCAGTAGTGGGCGGGGAGCCCCTACGCAGTATTTT
CDR3aa: CASSSGRGAPTQYF
j_gene: TRBJ2-3
d_gene: .
v_gene: TRBV7-9
abundance: few

CDR3nt: TGTGCCAGCAGTTTTGCCAGCTACAATGAGCAGTTCTTC
CDR3aa: CASSFASYNEQFF
j_gene: TRBJ2-1
d_gene: .
v_gene: TRBV12-3/TRBV12-4
abundance: .

CDR3nt: TGTGCCAGCTCGGGGGGCTACACCGGGGAGCTGTTTTTT
CDR3aa: CASSGGYTGELFF
j_gene: TRBJ2-2
d_gene: .
v_gene: TRBV6-5
abundance: .

CDR3nt: TGTGCCAGCAGCCTAAGGGGCTTGAACACCGGGGAGCTGTTTTTT
CDR3aa: CASSLRGLNTGELFF
j_gene: TRBJ2-2
d_gene: .
v_gene: TRBV12-3/TRBV12-4
abundance: .

CDR3nt: TGTGCCAGCAGCAAGGGGACGGCCTATGGCTACACCTTC
CDR3aa: CASSKGTAYGYTF
j_gene: TRBJ1-2
d_gene: .
v_gene: TRBV21-1
abundance: few

CDR3nt: TGCAGTGCTTCCGGACAGGGCAACTATGGCTACACCTTC
CDR3aa: CSASGQGNYGYTF
j_gene: TRBJ1-2
d_gene: TRBD1
v_gene: TRBV20-1
abundance: .

CDR3nt: TGCAGTGCTAGCCGTCCTAGCGGGGGGGCCCTTGAGCAGTTCTTC
CDR3aa: CSASRPSGGALEQFF
j_gene: TRBJ2-1
d_gene: TRBD2
v_gene: TRBV20-1
abundance: .

CDR3nt: TGTGCCAGCAGTTTAGGAGGGTTGAAGCAGTACTTC
CDR3aa: CASSLGGLKQYF
j_gene: TRBJ2-7
d_gene: .
v_gene: TRBV12-3/TRBV12-4
abundance: many

CDR3nt: TGCGCCAGCACCCCCCGTGCCGGGGGCGAGGAGACCCAGTACTTC
CDR3aa: CASTPRAGGEETQYF
j_gene: TRBJ2-5
d_gene: .
v_gene: TRBV5-1
abundance: .

CDR3nt: TGTGCCAGCTCCACAACGCAACGGGGAACATCACCCCTCCACTTT
CDR3aa: CASSTTQRGTSPLHF
j_gene: TRBJ1-6
d_gene: .
v_gene: TRBV6-5
abundance: many

CDR3nt: TGCGCCAGCAGCCCAAGGCTATGGGGGTTGAACTATGGCTACACCTTC
CDR3aa: CASSPRLWGLNYGYTF
j_gene: TRBJ1-2
d_gene: .
v_gene: TRBV5-1
abundance: .

CDR3nt: TGCAGGAACCCGGGACACTCGAACACCGGGGAGCTGTTTTTT
CDR3aa: CRNPGHSNTGELFF
j_gene: TRBJ2-2
d_gene: .
v_gene: TRBV29-1
abundance: .

CDR3nt: TGCGCCAGCAGCTGGGGACTAGCGGACCACAATGAGCAGTTCTTC
CDR3aa: CASSWGLADHNEQFF
j_gene: TRBJ2-1
d_gene: TRBD2
v_gene: TRBV5-1
abundance: few

CDR3nt: TGCAGTGCGAGAGCCGGGACAGGGATCGGCGATGAGCAGTTCTTC
CDR3aa: CSARAGTGIGDEQFF
j_gene: TRBJ2-1
d_gene: TRBD1
v_gene: TRBV20-1
abundance: many

CDR3nt: TGTGCCAGCAGCTTAATTTCGTATTCCCAAGAGACCCAGTACTTC
CDR3aa: CASSLISYSQETQYF
j_gene: TRBJ2-5
d_gene: .
v_gene: TRBV11-2
abundance: few

CDR3nt: TGTGCCAGCAGCCCTTGGGCGGGGGAGACCCAGTACTTC
CDR3aa: CASSPWAGETQYF
j_gene: TRBJ2-5
d_gene: .
v_gene: TRBV7-6
abundance: .

CDR3nt: TGTGCCAGCAGCTATCAACACAGTTCCACAGATACGCAGTATTTT
CDR3aa: CASSYQHSSTDTQYF
j_gene: TRBJ2-3
d_gene: .
v_gene: TRBV7-3
abundance: .

CDR3nt: TGCGCCAGCAGCCAAGAGGGAGCGGGGATCACAGATACGCAGTATTTT
CDR3aa: CASSQEGAGITDTQYF
j_gene: TRBJ2-3
d_gene: TRBD2
v_gene: TRBV4-3
abundance: few

CDR3nt: TGCAGTGCTACCTCTCCGACCGGGGTGGGGGATTCACCCCTCCACTTT
CDR3aa: CSATSPTGVGDSPLHF
j_gene: TRBJ1-6
d_gene: .
v_gene: TRBV20-1
abundance: many

CDR3nt: TGTGCCAGCGGCGAAAGGGATACGCAGTATTTT
CDR3aa: CASGERDTQYF
j_gene: TRBJ2-3
d_gene: .
v_gene: TRBV7-9
abundance: .

CDR3nt: TGTGCCAGCAGCCAGCGCGGACAGGGCAAGTTCCACGAGCAGTACTTC
CDR3aa: CASSQRGQGKFHEQYF
j_gene: TRBJ2-7
d_gene: TRBD1
v_gene: TRBV7-9
abundance: many

CDR3nt: TGTGCCAGCAGCTTAGAAGGGGGGAGGTACGATGGCTACACCTTC
CDR3aa: CASSLEGGRYDGYTF
j_gene: TRBJ1-2
d_gene: .
v_gene: TRBV7-2
abundance: .

CDR3nt: TGTGCCAGCAGCTTACTGAAACAAGAGACCCAGTACTTC
CDR3aa: CASSLLKQETQYF
j_gene: TRBJ2-5
d_gene: .
v_gene: TRBV7-2
abundance: .

CDR3nt: TGTGCCAGCAGCTTAAATCCGACGGGGGATACGCAGTATTTT
CDR3aa: CASSLNPTGDTQYF
j_gene: TRBJ2-3
d_gene: .
v_gene: TRBV7-2
abundance: many

CDR3nt: TGTGCCAGCTCACCGCCGAGGGAGAGGGAGACCCAGTACTTC
CDR3aa: CASSPPRERETQYF
j_gene: TRBJ2-5
d_gene: .
v_gene: TRBV18
abundance: .

CDR3nt: TGCGCCAGCAGCTTCGATACGACAGGGATCGGAAACACCATATATTTT
CDR3aa: CASSFDTTGIGNTIYF
j_gene: TRBJ1-3
d_gene: TRBD1
v_gene: TRBV5-1
abundance: many

CDR3nt: TGCAGTGCTAGACCGGGGGCGGGAGGAAACACCATATATTTT
CDR3aa: CSARPGAGGNTIYF
j_gene: TRBJ1-3
d_gene: .
v_gene: TRBV20-1
abundance: .

CDR3nt: TGCGCCAGCAGCTTTCCAGGTTCTAACTATGGCTACACCTTC
CDR3aa: CASSFPGSNYGYTF
j_gene: TRBJ1-2
d_gene: .
v_gene: TRBV5-1
abundance: few

CDR3nt: TGCAGCGTTGAAAGGGACACGAGCACAGATACGCAGTATTTT
CDR3aa: CSVERDTSTDTQYF
j_gene: TRBJ2-3
d_gene: .
v_gene: TRBV29-1
abundance: many

CDR3nt: TGTGCCAGCAGTTTAGGGGCGGGGGTGTCCAATGAGCAGTTCTTC
CDR3aa: CASSLGAGVSNEQFF
j_gene: TRBJ2-1
d_gene: TRBD2
v_gene: TRBV12-3/TRBV12-4
abundance: .

CDR3nt: TGTGCCAGCCGAAGGGAGACAGATACGCAGTATTTT
CDR3aa: CASRRETDTQYF
j_gene: TRBJ2-3
d_gene: .
v_gene: TRBV11-2
abundance: few

CDR3nt: TGTGCCAGCAGCGTTCGCCACCTACGCACAGATACGCAGTATTTT
CDR3aa: CASSVRHLRTDTQYF
j_gene: TRBJ2-3
d_gene: .
v_gene: TRBV9
abundance: few

CDR3nt: TGTGCCAGCAGCTTCGGACAGAGCAACTCTGGAAACACCATATATTTT
CDR3aa: CASSFGQSNSGNTIYF
j_gene: TRBJ1-3
d_gene: .
v_gene: TRBV7-2
abundance: .

CDR3nt: TGTGCCAGCAGCTCCCTAGGGGTAGATACGCAGTATTTT
CDR3aa: CASSSLGVDTQYF
j_gene: TRBJ2-3
d_gene: .
v_gene: TRBV7-2
abundance: few

CDR3nt: TGTGCCACCAGCAGAGCCGGGGCAGGCACCGGGGAGCTGTTTTTT
CDR3aa: CATSRAGAGTGELFF
j_gene: TRBJ2-2
d_gene: .
v_gene: TRBV15
abundance: few

CDR3nt: TGTGCCAGCAGTCCGGGGGCTCGGACAGATACGCAGTATTTT
CDR3aa: CASSPGARTDTQYF
j_gene: TRBJ2-3
d_gene: .
v_gene: TRBV7-7
abundance: .

CDR3nt: TGTGCCAGCTCACCTGCCGGGACTAGCGGGGGGGCCCATGAGCAGTTCTTC
CDR3aa: CASSPAGTSGGAHEQFF
j_gene: TRBJ2-1
d_gene: TRBD2
v_gene: TRBV18
abundance: few

CDR3nt: TGTGCCAGCAGCTGGAGAATAGGGGGCACTGAAGCTTTCTTT
CDR3aa: CASSWRIGGTEAFF
j_gene: TRBJ1-1
d_gene: .
v_gene: TRBV5-8
abundance: .

CDR3nt: TGTGCCAGCTCACCTTCGCAGGTCAGCTCTGGAAACACCATATATTTT
CDR3aa: CASSPSQVSSGNTIYF
j_gene: TRBJ1-3
d_gene: .
v_gene: TRBV18
abundance: .

CDR3nt: TGTGCCAGCAGCTTGACCCTTCCTTCTGATACGCAGTATTTT
CDR3aa: CASSLTLPSDTQYF
j_gene: TRBJ2-3
d_gene: .
v_gene: TRBV5-5
abundance: .

CDR3nt: TGTGCCAGCAGGGGAGGACAGGGGGATCAGCCCCAGCATTTT
CDR3aa: CASRGGQGDQPQHF
j_gene: TRBJ1-5
d_gene: TRBD1
v_gene: TRBV2
abundance: .

CDR3nt: TGTGCCAGCAGCACTCGAGGGGGGAGCGGGGAGCTGTTTTTT
CDR3aa: CASSTRGGSGELFF
j_gene: TRBJ2-2
d_gene: .
v_gene: TRBV3-1
abundance: .

CDR3nt: TGTGCCAGCAGTTACGACGGACAGGGGAAGGGTGTTAAGGAAAAACTGTTTTTT
CDR3aa: CASSYDGQGKGVKEKLFF
j_gene: TRBJ1-4
d_gene: TRBD1
v_gene: TRBV6-5
abundance: .

CDR3nt: TGCAGCGCTGCCCTTACAGGACACTATGGCTACACCTTC
CDR3aa: CSAALTGHYGYTF
j_gene: TRBJ1-2
d_gene: .
v_gene: TRBV20-1
abundance: .

CDR3nt: TGTGCCAGCAGCCCCAACACCGGGGAAAGCTATGGCTACACCTTC
CDR3aa: CASSPNTGESYGYTF
j_gene: TRBJ1-2
d_gene: .
v_gene: TRBV7-2
abundance: few

CDR3nt: TGCAGTGCTGTGACACCCGCAAACCCCTACGAGCAGTACTTC
CDR3aa: CSAVTPANPYEQYF
j_gene: TRBJ2-7
d_gene: .
v_gene: TRBV20-1
abundance: many